This TCR beta chain is drawn from a study of cytomegalovirus exposure and HLA in healthy donors. PCR used 60 Vbeta primers and 13 Jbeta primers. The table came from immunoSEQ multiplex PCR; TCRdb's copy has only in-frame clones and leaves some out. The sample includes approximately 220,000 clones, 82% seen only once; the top ten take 6%. CDR1 is SEHNR, CDR2 FQNEAQ, per germline (reference sequence). The CDR3 contains 13 residues. Trimming removed 5 bases from V and 3 bases from J; junction bases left unmatched: 3. A few counts support this clone. What it binds is not known. General observations from the study: Versus the roughly 700-donor mean, an Asian-associated ancestry cluster reportedly showed fewer N-insertions in a later analysis.

Sequencing was performed on PBMCs. V gene TRBV7-9 combines with J gene TRBJ1-2, with 7 positions matching TRBD1. This TCR was recovered from a man between 40 and 49 years old in good health and CMV-seropositive. In nucleotides, the CDR3 is TGTGCCAGCAGCCAGGGGGTGCACTATGGCTACACCTTC. Encoded protein: CASSQGVHYGYTF.